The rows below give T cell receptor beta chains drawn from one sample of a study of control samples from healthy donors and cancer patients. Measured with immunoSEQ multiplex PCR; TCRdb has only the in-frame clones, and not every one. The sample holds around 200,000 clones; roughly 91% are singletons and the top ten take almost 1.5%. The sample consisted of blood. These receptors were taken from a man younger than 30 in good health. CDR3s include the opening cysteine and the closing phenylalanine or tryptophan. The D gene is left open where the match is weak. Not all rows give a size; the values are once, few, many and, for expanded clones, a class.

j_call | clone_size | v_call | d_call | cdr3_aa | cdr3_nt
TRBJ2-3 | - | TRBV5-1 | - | CASAWGLGTDTQYF | TGCGCCAGCGCTTGGGGTTTGGGAACAGATACGCAGTATTTT
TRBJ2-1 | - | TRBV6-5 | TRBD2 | CATREDFRSYNEQFF | TGTGCCACCCGGGAGGACTTTCGCTCCTACAATGAGCAGTTCTTC
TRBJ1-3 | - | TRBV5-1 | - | CASSLGGTGNTIYF | TGCGCCAGCAGCTTGGGGGGAACTGGAAACACCATATATTTT
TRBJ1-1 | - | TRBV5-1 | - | CASSLEVGNAEAFF | TGCGCCAGCAGCTTGGAGGTAGGGAACGCTGAAGCTTTCTTT
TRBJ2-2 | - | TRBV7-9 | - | CASSFGLAILNTGELFF | TGTGCCAGCAGCTTCGGGCTAGCGATTTTGAACACCGGGGAGCTGTTTTTT
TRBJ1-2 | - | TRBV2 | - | CASGAPANYGYTF | TGTGCCTCCGGGGCCCCAGCTAACTATGGCTACACCTTC
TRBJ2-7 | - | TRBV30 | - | CAWSYPVTGDLYEQYF | TGTGCCTGGAGCTACCCCGTGACAGGTGACCTCTACGAGCAGTACTTC
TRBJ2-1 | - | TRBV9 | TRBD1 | CASSAPQGANEQFF | TGTGCCAGCAGCGCCCCACAGGGGGCCAATGAGCAGTTCTTC
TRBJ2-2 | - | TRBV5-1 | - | CASRYGGQGPNTGELFF | TGCGCCAGCAGGTACGGTGGGCAGGGCCCAAACACCGGGGAGCTGTTTTTT
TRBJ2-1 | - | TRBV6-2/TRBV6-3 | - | CASSYSQGGGLREQFF | TGTGCCAGCAGTTACTCCCAAGGCGGGGGCCTTCGGGAGCAGTTCTTC
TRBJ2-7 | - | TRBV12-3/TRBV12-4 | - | CASSPNLYEQYF | TGTGCCAGCAGCCCGAATTTGTACGAGCAGTACTTC
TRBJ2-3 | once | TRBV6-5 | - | CASSSDSTDTQYF | TGTGCCAGCAGTTCCGACAGCACAGATACGCAGTATTTT
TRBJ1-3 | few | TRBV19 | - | CASRDRPRSGNTIYF | TGTGCCAGTCGAGACAGGCCGCGCTCTGGAAACACCATATATTTT
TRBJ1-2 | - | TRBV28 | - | CASISAHGYTF | TGTGCCAGCATTAGCGCCCATGGCTACACCTTC